This T cell receptor beta chain was retrieved from a study of OX40 agonist ivuxolimab in advanced cancers. Study details: Every 2 weeks, patients received ivuxolimab intravenously, dosed at 0.01 to 10 mg/kg.

This CDR3 has 13 amino acids. Germline values: CDR1 GTSNPN, CDR2 SVGIG (reference sequence). Trimming removed 2 bases from V and 10 bases from J; junction bases left unmatched: 9. General study results and limits: The study observed clonal expansion of CD4+ and CD8+ blood T cells by week 6 at 0.1 to 3.0 mg/kg. The 0.1-3.0 mg/kg partial responders had among the lowest clonal expansion.

This clone appeared a single time. As yet, its antigen is unknown. The assay was immunoSEQ multiplex PCR, and TCRdb's table has in-frame clones only and misses some. Of roughly 71,000 clones listed, about 85% are singletons. The chain has TRBV30 and TRBJ2-3; TRBD1 aligns across 7 bases. The sample consisted of CD4+ or CD8+ T cells sorted from blood, taken in a trial of the OX40 agonist ivuxolimab. The source of this sequence is an adult with an advanced solid tumor such as melanoma, head and neck, liver or kidney cancer. CDR3 in amino acids: CAWSPFRQGSQYF. DNA of the CDR3: TGTGCCTGGAGTCCTTTCCGACAGGGATCGCAGTATTTT.